This T cell receptor (beta chain) was documented in a study of molecular identifiers for immune sequencing clone quantification. Study-level results: The study found clones above 20 RNA copies held over 98% of effector molecules and under 1% in naive cells. The study reportedly detected spiked Jurkat TCR RNA from one cell among over 950,000 naive cells.

To note about this clonotype: Its target is unknown.

Previously described methods and listed TCR primers were employed for the bulk TCR libraries. TCRdb called the PCR reads again in MiXCR, with one record for every CDR3 protein. The sample comprises about 10,000 distinct CDR3 sequences, 20% to 25% of which are singletons, and roughly 1.5% rests with the top ten. It was from roughly 20,000 to 1,000,000 sorted cells, with 10%, 30% or 50% RNA, that naive CD8 libraries came. This receptor was obtained from a human donor in good health. Some libraries in this study had Jurkat cell RNA spiked in. Sequenced sample: naive CD8+ T cells from blood, with Jurkat cell RNA spiked in. The subset: FACS-sorted CD8+CD4-CCR7+CD45RA+ naive T cells.

The DNA for the CDR3 is TGCAGTGCTAGCGCGGCTCGCGGGGGGTGGCCCGAGCAGTACTTC. It translates to CSASAARGGWPEQYF. The rearrangement uses TRBV20-1 and TRBJ2-7, with 8 bases lining up with TRBD2. Germline V gene sequence: CDR1 DFQATT, CDR2 SNEGSKA (reference sequence). With 3 bases clipped from V and 6 bases from J, the junction kept 13 bases outside the gene matches. The CDR3 has 15 residues.